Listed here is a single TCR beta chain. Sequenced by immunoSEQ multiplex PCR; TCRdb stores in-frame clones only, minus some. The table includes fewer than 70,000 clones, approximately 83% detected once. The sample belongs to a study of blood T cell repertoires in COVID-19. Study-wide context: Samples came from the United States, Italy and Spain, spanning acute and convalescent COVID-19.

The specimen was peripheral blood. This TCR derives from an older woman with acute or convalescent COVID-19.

The CDR3, as DNA: TGTGCCAGCAGTACCCCCGGCGGGGGCGGCTATGGCTACACCTTC. The encoded protein is CASSTPGGGGYGYTF. The chain combines TRBV6-2 or TRBV6-3 with TRBJ1-2; D is perhaps TRBD1 (6 bases). This CDR3 region has 15 residues. CDR1 is MNHEY, CDR2 SVGEGT, per germline. Trimming removed 5 bases from V and 4 bases from J, with 17 bases in between.